The 23 T cell receptor beta chains in this list originate from one sample, sequenced in a study of OX40 agonist ivuxolimab in advanced cancers. TCRdb keeps only in-frame clones here, not all; method: immunoSEQ multiplex PCR. The table includes 60,000 to 95,000 clones, 85% detected once. The sequencing used CD4+ or CD8+ T cells sorted from blood, collected in a trial of the OX40 agonist ivuxolimab. The receptors derive from an adult with an advanced solid tumor such as melanoma, head and neck, liver or kidney cancer.

The V call is TRBV13, the J call TRBJ1-1; D is possibly TRBD1 (5 bases). Germline V CDR1 and CDR2: PRHDT, FYEKMQ (reference sequence). The V end lost 9 bases, the J end lost 5 bases, and 19 bases lay between the germline ends. The CDR3 contains 14 residues. The DNA for the CDR3 is TGTGCCAGTGACAGAAAACCTCCCGAGACTGAAGCTTTCTTT. This sequence encodes CASDRKPPETEAFF.

The chain links TRBV5-6 to TRBJ1-3; 7 positions agree with TRBD1. Germline V gene data show CDR1 as SGHDT and CDR2 as YYEEEE. The V gene end was trimmed by 3 bases and the J gene end by 1 base; junction bases not matched to a gene: 10. The CDR3 spans 17 residues. The CDR3 DNA sequence: TGTGCCAGCAGCTCCACGGACAGGCGCCGATCTGGAAACACCATATATTTT. It encodes CASSSTDRRRSGNTIYF. Using reference TRBV5-6 and TRBJ1-3 for the parts outside the CDR3, the full variable domain is DAGVTQSPTHLIKTRGQQVTLRCSPKSGHDTVSWYQQALGQGPQFIFQYYEEEERQRGNFPDRFSGHQFPNYSSELNVNALLLGDSALYLCASSSTDRRRSGNTIYFGEGSWLTVV.

This chain uses TRBV18 with TRBJ2-7; tentative D call: TRBD1 (6 bases). The CDR3 sequence is 15 residues long. Trimming removed 3 bases at V and 1 base at J, with 13 bases between. Germline V gene sequence: CDR1 KGHSH, CDR2 LQKENI. CDR3 nucleotides: TGTGCCAGCTCACCTTCAGGGGCGAGGTCCTACGAGCAGTACTTC. Translated, it gives CASSPSGARSYEQYF.

This rearrangement joins TRBV19 to TRBJ2-5; possible D gene TRBD2, 5 bases. The V end was cut by 3 bases, the J end by 7 bases, with 12 bases between. The germline gives CDR1 LNHDA, CDR2 SQIVND (reference sequence). This CDR3 is 13 amino acids long. The CDR3 sequence is CASSIDYPGTQYF. CDR3 sequence (DNA): TGTGCCAGTAGTATTGACTACCCGGGGACCCAGTACTTC.

The J gene is TRBJ1-4, the V gene TRBV29-1; 7 bases are shared with TRBD1. Losses at the gene ends were 7 bases for V and 4 bases for J; bases not matched to a gene: 6. The germline V gene has CDR1 SQVTM and CDR2 ANQGSEA. This CDR3 is 13 amino acids long. For the CDR3, the DNA is TGCAGCGCTAGGACAGGTGGTAATGAAAAACTGTTTTTT. It yields the protein CSARTGGNEKLFF.

Comments on this clone: One end of the junction is discordant with germline, which a read error may explain. This chain uses TRBV4-1 with TRBJ2-7; possibly TRBD1 for D (6 bases). The CDR3 is 14 residues long. CDR1 is MGHRA, CDR2 YSYEKL, per germline. Here the CDR3 reads CASSQDRRSYEQYF. CDR3 DNA sequence: TGTGCCAGCAGCCAAGACAGGCGCTCCTACGAGCAGTACTTC.

V is TRBV15 and J is TRBJ1-1; possible D gene TRBD1, 5 bases. This CDR3 contains 14 residues. Germline lookup yields CDR1 LNHNV and CDR2 YYDKDF (reference sequence). Trimming removed 0 bases at V and 8 bases at J, with 13 bases between. CDR3 coding DNA: TGTGCCACCAGCAGAGATTACCAGGGCACGGAAGCTTTCTTT. Translated: CATSRDYQGTEAFF.

The J gene is TRBJ2-1, the V gene TRBV7-9, with 7 nucleotides matching TRBD2. Germline CDR1 reads SEHNR; CDR2 reads FQNEAQ (reference sequence). Germline trimming cut 5 bases from V and 7 bases from J; bases unmatched to any gene: 14. This CDR3 is built from 16 residues. The CDR3 region has the DNA TGTGCCAGCAGCCTAGGGGTCCGGGAGGCGGGAAATGAGCAGTTCTTC. The encoded protein is CASSLGVREAGNEQFF. Variable domain in full (rest from reference TRBV7-9 and TRBJ2-1): DTGVSQNPRHKITKRGQNVTFRCDPISEHNRLYWYRQTLGQGPEFLTYFQNEAQLEKSRLLSDRFSAERPKGSFSTLEIQRTEQGDSAMYLCASSLGVREAGNEQFFGPGTRLTVL.

This clone is medium-sized in the sample. V is TRBV27 and J is TRBJ2-1; tentative D call: TRBD1 (6 bases). V was clipped by 6 bases and J by 9 bases, with 18 bases between them. The germline V gene encodes CDR1 MNHEY and CDR2 SMNVEV (reference sequence). The CDR3 totals 14 residues. The CDR3 loop reads CASRLGGKKSEQFF. The DNA of the CDR3 is TGTGCCAGCAGATTAGGGGGAAAGAAGAGTGAGCAGTTCTTC.

In DNA, the CDR3 is TGCGCCAGCAGCCCCGGTCGGGGCAACACAGATACGCAGTATTTT. This translates into CASSPGRGNTDTQYF. V is TRBV5-1 and J is TRBJ2-3; D is perhaps TRBD1 or TRBD2 (5 bases each). Germline lookup yields CDR1 SGHRS and CDR2 YFSETQ. The CDR3 has 15 residues. Between the trimmed V and J ends, which lost 4 bases and 2 bases, there was a span of 14 bases.

This clone was recorded only once. This rearrangement joins TRBV10-3 to TRBJ2-2; 10 nucleotides align to TRBD2. The CDR3 spans 16 residues. The ends lost 5 bases at V and 0 bases at J; junction bases unmatched: 3. Germline V gives CDR1 ENHRY, CDR2 SYGVKD. The CDR3 bases are TGTGCCATCAGTTCCGGGACTAGCGCGAACACCGGGGAGCTGTTTTTT. Encoded protein: CAISSGTSANTGELFF.

The rearrangement links TRBV5-5 to TRBJ2-2, with 10 bases lining up with TRBD1. Germline values: CDR1 SGHKS, CDR2 YYEKEE (reference sequence). The ends lost 5 bases at V and 7 bases at J; junction bases unmatched: 8. The CDR3 covers 15 residues. The CDR3 spells CASRPGQGIIGELFF. The CDR3 region has the DNA TGTGCCAGCAGACCGGGACAGGGGATCATCGGGGAGCTGTTTTTT.

The genes are TRBV23-1 and TRBJ2-1, with D perhaps matching TRBD1 (7 bases). TRBV23-1 is sorted into the ORF group, with uncertain function. Deletions cut 4 bases from V and 4 bases from J, with 23 bases between. The CDR3 length is 18 residues. In nucleotides, the CDR3 is TGCGCCAGCAGTCGTCAGGCGGGACCGGGACAGACGTACAATGAGCAGTTCTTC. This gives the protein CASSRQAGPGQTYNEQFF.

The J gene is TRBJ2-1, the V gene TRBV7-2; D ambiguous. CDR3 length equals 13 residues. The ends were cut back, 5 bases at V and 6 bases at J, with 11 bases in the middle. CDR1 is SGHTA, CDR2 FQGNSA, per germline. CDR3 amino acids: CASSPQSGNEQFF. In nucleotides, the CDR3 is TGTGCCAGCAGCCCTCAGTCGGGCAATGAGCAGTTCTTC.

V is TRBV29-1 and J is TRBJ2-3, with D possibly matching TRBD2 (5 bases). Trimming removed 5 bases at V and 0 bases at J, with 12 bases between. CDR1 SQVTM and CDR2 ANQGSEA come from the germline V gene. The CDR3 consists of 14 residues. The CDR3 nucleotides are TGCAGCGTTAGGGCCAGCGGAAGCACAGATACGCAGTATTTT. It translates to CSVRASGSTDTQYF.

V is TRBV5-1 and J is TRBJ1-2; TRBD1 might be the D (6 bases). CDR3 length: 16 amino acids. Trimming cost V 0 bases and J 1 base, with 13 bases left between them. Germline CDR1 and CDR2: SGHRS and YFSETQ. The chain's CDR3 is CASSLDSTGFNYGYTF. The CDR3 coding sequence is TGCGCCAGCAGCTTGGACTCCACAGGGTTTAACTATGGCTACACCTTC.

The chain employs TRBV19 and TRBJ1-1; no reliable D call. The CDR3 length is 11 residues. Per the germline V gene, CDR1 is LNHDA and CDR2 is SQIVND (reference sequence). The ends were cut back, 5 bases at V and 1 base at J, with 2 bases in the middle. The CDR3 DNA reads as TGTGCCAGTAGTCCGAACACTGAAGCTTTCTTT. Its translation: CASSPNTEAFF.

This chain joins TRBV19 and TRBJ1-5; 7 nucleotides match TRBD1. Germline V gives CDR1 LNHDA, CDR2 SQIVND (reference sequence). With V trimmed by 7 bases and J by 0 bases, 6 bases remained unmatched. The CDR3 spans 15 residues. This chain's CDR3 is CASNQQGYSNQPQHF. CDR3 DNA sequence: TGTGCCAGTAACCAACAGGGGTATAGCAATCAGCCCCAGCATTTT.

The V gene is TRBV4-1, the J gene TRBJ2-3; 7 bases are shared with TRBD2. The V and J ends lost 2 bases and 0 bases, in that order; junction bases with no gene match: 8. The CDR3 is 17 residues long. Germline-derived CDR1 and CDR2 are MGHRA and YSYEKL. The CDR3 DNA sequence: TGCGCCAGCAGCCAACCACTAGCGAGCTCTAGCACAGATACGCAGTATTTT. This translates into CASSQPLASSSTDTQYF.

The table lists this clone with a few counts. V gene TRBV7-9 combines with J gene TRBJ2-7, with 12 bases aligning to TRBD2. The J segment lost 3 bases and the V segment lost 7 bases, leaving 7 bases of the junction unmatched. Germline V gives CDR1 SEHNR, CDR2 FQNEAQ (reference sequence). The CDR3 extends over 15 amino acids. For the CDR3, the DNA is TGTGCCAGCACTGACTGGACTAGCGGGAACTACGAGCAGTACTTC. It encodes CASTDWTSGNYEQYF.

J is TRBJ2-7 and V is TRBV7-9, with D tentatively TRBD1 or TRBD2 (5 bases each). Trimming took 5 bases from V and 7 from J, leaving 15 bases between them. The CDR3 contains 13 residues. Germline V lookup: CDR1 SEHNR, CDR2 FQNEAQ (reference sequence). This CDR3 reads CASSLEPGREQYF. The CDR3 nucleotides are TGTGCCAGCAGCCTAGAACCAGGGAGAGAGCAGTACTTC.

J is TRBJ2-1 and V is TRBV2, with 12 bases lining up with TRBD2. In germline, CDR1 is SNHLY, CDR2 FYNNEI. After removal of 6 bases from V and 15 bases from J, the junction contained 9 bases not matched to a gene. CDR3 length equals 13 residues. CDR3 sequence reads: CASSMTSGGVPFF. The CDR3 DNA follows: TGTGCCAGCAGCATGACTAGCGGGGGCGTTCCGTTCTTC.

This clone was detected only a few times. The chain employs TRBV10-2 and TRBJ2-1; possibly TRBD1 or TRBD2 for D (5 bases each). V dropped 0 bases and J dropped 3 bases, with 9 bases sitting between them. The V gene's germline CDR1 is WSHSY and CDR2 SAAADI. The CDR3 is made up of 15 amino acids. The CDR3 sequence: CASSESGTFYNEQFF. The CDR3 nucleotides read TGCGCCAGCAGTGAGTCTGGGACGTTCTACAATGAGCAGTTCTTC.